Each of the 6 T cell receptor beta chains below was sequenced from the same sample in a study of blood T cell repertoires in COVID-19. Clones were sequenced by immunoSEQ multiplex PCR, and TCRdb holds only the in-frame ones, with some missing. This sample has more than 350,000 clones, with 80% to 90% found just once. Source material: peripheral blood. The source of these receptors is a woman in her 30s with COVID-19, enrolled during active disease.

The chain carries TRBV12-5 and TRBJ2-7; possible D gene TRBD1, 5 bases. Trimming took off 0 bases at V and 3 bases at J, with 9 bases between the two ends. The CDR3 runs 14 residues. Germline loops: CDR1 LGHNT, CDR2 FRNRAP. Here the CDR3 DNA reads TGTGCTAGTGGTTTGGTGGGGCAGATCTACGAGCAGTACTTC. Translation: CASGLVGQIYEQYF.

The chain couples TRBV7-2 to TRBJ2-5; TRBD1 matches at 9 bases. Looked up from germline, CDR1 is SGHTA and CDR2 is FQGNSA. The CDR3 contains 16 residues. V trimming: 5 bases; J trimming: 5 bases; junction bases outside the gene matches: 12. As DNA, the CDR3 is TGTGCCAGCAGCCCAGTTCCGGGACAGGGTTTGGAGACCCAGTACTTC. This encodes CASSPVPGQGLETQYF.

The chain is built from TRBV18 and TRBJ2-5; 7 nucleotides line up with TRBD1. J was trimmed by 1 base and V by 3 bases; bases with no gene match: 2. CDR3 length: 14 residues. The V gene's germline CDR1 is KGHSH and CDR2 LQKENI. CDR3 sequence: CASSPGQIQETQYF. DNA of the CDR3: TGTGCCAGCTCACCGGGACAGATCCAAGAGACCCAGTACTTC.

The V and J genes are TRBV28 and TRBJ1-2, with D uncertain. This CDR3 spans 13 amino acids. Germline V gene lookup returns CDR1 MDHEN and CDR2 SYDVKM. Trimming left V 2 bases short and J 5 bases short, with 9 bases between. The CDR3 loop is CASSLRGWYGYTF. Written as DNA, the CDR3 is TGTGCCAGCAGTTTACGGGGATGGTATGGCTACACCTTC.

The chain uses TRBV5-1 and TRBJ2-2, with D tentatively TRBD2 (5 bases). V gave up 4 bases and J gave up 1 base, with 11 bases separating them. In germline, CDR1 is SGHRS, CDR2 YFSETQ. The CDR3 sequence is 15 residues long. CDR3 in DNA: TGCGCCAGCAGCCGCGACGGGGAGAACACCGGGGAGCTGTTTTTT. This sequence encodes CASSRDGENTGELFF.

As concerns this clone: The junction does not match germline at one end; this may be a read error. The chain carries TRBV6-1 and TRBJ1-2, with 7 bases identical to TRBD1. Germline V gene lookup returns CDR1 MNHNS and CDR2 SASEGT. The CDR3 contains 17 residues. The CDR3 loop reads CASSEGDSPFNGYGYTF. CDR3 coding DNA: TGTGCCAGCAGCGAAGGGGACAGCCCGTTTAACGGCTATGGCTACACCTTC.